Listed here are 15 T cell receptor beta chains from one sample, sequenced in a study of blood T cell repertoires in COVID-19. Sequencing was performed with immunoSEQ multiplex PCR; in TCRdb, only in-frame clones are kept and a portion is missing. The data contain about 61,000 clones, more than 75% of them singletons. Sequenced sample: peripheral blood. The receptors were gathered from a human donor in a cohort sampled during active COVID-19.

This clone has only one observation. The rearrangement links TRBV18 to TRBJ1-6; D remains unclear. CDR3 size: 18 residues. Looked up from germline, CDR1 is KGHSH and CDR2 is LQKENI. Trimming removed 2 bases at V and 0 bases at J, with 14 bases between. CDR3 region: CASSPLGSLSSYNSPLHF. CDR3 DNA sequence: TGTGCCAGCTCACCATTGGGCAGCCTTAGCTCCTATAATTCACCCCTCCACTTT.

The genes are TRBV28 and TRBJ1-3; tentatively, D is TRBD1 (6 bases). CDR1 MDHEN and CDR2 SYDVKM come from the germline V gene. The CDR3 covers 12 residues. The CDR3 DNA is TGTGCTTCAGGGGTCCCCGGAAACACCATATATTTT. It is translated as CASGVPGNTIYF.

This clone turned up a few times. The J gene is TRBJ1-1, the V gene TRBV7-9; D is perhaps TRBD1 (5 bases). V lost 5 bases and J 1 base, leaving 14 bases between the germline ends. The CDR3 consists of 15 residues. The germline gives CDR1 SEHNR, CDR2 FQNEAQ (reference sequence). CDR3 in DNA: TGTGCCAGCAGCGTTGGCCAGGGTGCGAACACTGAAGCTTTCTTT. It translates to CASSVGQGANTEAFF.

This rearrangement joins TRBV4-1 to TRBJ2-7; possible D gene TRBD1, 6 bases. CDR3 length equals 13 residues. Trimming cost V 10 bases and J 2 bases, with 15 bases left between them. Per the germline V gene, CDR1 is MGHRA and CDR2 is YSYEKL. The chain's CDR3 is CATRDISTYEQYF. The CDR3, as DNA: TGCGCCACCAGGGACATATCAACCTACGAGCAGTACTTC.

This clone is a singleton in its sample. The CDR3 protein is CASSPTAGAGGSEQYF. In DNA form, the CDR3 reads TGTGCCAGTAGTCCGACGGCAGGGGCGGGAGGGAGCGAGCAGTACTTC. This chain links TRBV19 with TRBJ2-7, with 9 nucleotides matching TRBD2. Germline V lookup: CDR1 LNHDA, CDR2 SQIVND (reference sequence). V dropped 5 bases and J dropped 6; count of bases not matched to a gene: 14. The CDR3 runs to 16 residues.

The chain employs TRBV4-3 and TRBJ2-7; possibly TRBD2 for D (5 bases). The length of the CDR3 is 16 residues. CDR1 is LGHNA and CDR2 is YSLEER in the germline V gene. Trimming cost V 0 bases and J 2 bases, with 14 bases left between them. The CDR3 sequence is CASSQDWVGEAYEQYF. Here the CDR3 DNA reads TGCGCCAGCAGCCAAGATTGGGTGGGAGAAGCCTACGAGCAGTACTTC.

CDR3 loop: CASSGPGTAYEQYF. The CDR3 coding sequence is TGTGCCAGCAGTGGGCCCGGGACAGCCTACGAGCAGTACTTC. V and J are TRBV25-1 and TRBJ2-7; 7 bases agree with TRBD1. This CDR3 region has 14 residues. CDR1 MGHDK and CDR2 SYGVNS come from the germline V gene. V was pared by 4 bases and J by 2 bases, with 5 bases of the junction left unmatched.

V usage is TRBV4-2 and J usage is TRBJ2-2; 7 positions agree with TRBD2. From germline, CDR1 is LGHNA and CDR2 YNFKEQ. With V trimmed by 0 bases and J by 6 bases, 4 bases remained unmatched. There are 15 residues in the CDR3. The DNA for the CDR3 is TGTGCCAGCAGCCAAGATACAAGCGGGGCCGGGGAGCTGTTTTTT. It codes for CASSQDTSGAGELFF.

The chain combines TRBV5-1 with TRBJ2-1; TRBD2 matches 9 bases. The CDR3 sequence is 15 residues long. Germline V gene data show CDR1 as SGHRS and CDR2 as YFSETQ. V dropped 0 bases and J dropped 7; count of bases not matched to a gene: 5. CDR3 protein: CASSLVSGGLNEQFF. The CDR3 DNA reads TGCGCCAGCAGCTTGGTGAGCGGGGGGTTAAATGAGCAGTTCTTC.

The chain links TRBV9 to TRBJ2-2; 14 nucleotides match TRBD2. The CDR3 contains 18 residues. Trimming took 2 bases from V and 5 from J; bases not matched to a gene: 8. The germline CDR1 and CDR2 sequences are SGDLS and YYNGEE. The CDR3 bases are TGTGCCAGCAGCGTCGCGGGACTAGCGGGAGTACGGACCGGGGAGCTGTTTTTT. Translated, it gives CASSVAGLAGVRTGELFF.

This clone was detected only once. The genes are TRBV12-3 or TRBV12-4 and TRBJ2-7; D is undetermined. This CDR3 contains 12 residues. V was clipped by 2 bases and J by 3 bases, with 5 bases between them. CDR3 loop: CASSLTVYEQYF. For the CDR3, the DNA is TGTGCCAGCAGTTTAACAGTCTACGAGCAGTACTTC.

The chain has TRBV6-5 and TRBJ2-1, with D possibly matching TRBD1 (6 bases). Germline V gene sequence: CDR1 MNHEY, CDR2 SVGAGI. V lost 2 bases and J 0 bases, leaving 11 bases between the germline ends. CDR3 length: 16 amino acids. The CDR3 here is CASSYGTPSSYNEQFF. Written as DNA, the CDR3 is TGTGCCAGCAGTTACGGGACACCTAGCTCCTACAATGAGCAGTTCTTC.

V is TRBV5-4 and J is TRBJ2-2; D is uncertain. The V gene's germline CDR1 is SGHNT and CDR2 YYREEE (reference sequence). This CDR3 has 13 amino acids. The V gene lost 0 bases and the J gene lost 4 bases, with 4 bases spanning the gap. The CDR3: CASSLVSTGELFF. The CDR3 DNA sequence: TGTGCCAGCAGCTTGGTTAGCACCGGGGAGCTGTTTTTT. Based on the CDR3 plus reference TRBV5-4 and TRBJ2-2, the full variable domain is ETGVTQSPTHLIKTRGQQVTLRCSSQSGHNTVSWYQQALGQGPQFIFQYYREEENGRGNFPPRFSGLQFPNYSSELNVNALELDDSALYLCASSLVSTGELFFGEGSRLTVL.

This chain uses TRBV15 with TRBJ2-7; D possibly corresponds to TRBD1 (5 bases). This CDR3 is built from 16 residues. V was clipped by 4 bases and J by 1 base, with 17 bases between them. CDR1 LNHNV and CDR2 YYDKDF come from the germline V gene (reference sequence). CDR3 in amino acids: CATSKSLGQGSYEQYF. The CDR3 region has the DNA TGTGCCACCAGCAAAAGTTTAGGGCAGGGATCCTACGAGCAGTACTTC. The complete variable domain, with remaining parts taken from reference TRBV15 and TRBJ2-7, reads DAMVIQNPRYQVTQFGKPVTLSCSQTLNHNVMYWYQQKSSQAPKLLFHYYDKDFNNEADTPDNFQSRRPNTSFCFLDIRSPGLGDTAMYLCATSKSLGQGSYEQYFGPGTRLTVT.

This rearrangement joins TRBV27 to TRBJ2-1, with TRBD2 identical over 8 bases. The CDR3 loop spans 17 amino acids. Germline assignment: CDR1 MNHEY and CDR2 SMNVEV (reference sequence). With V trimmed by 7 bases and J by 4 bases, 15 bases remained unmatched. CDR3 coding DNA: TGTGCCAGCACTTTTTACCTAGCGGGTTCGACTTACAATGAGCAGTTCTTC. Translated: CASTFYLAGSTYNEQFF.